This T cell receptor (beta chain) was identified in a study of shared clonotypes between healthy human individuals. Whole-study findings and limits: Clonotype sharing among the donors was expected to vary with sequencing depth. Sampling was confined to blood; repertoires within tissues likely differ.

V was clipped by 1 base and J by 0 bases, with 7 bases between them. Germline assignment: CDR1 ENHRY and CDR2 SYGVKD. The CDR3 sequence is 14 residues long. Authors' analysis steps: ImmunoSEQ output lacked quality scores and full-length reads, limiting matched filtering. Here immunoSEQ multiplex PCR was the method, and the copy in TCRdb shows in-frame clones only, minus some. V and J calls and clone size are as listed in that table; D and trimming were resolved from the DNA. There are 2 million to 2.5 million clones in the sample; 85% to 95% occur only once, and around 0.38% lies in the top ten. For this clone: Its antigen is not identified.

The chain employs TRBV10-3 and TRBJ2-7; TRBD2 might be the D (5 bases). This receptor was identified in a man aged 18 to 35 in good health. Some clones in this sample may be carry-over from other donors' samples. The sequenced sample consisted of naive CD4+ T cells from PBMCs. The subset denotes: CD45RA+ positively selected. This CDR3 is CAISEFAGSYEQYF. DNA of the CDR3: TGTGCCATCAGTGAGTTTGCGGGCTCCTACGAGCAGTACTTC.